The present T cell receptor beta chain was sequenced within a study of blood T cell repertoires in COVID-19. Study summary: Acute-phase and convalescent COVID-19 samples originated in the United States, Italy and Spain.

As originally analysed: Reference gene primers were amplified, and this amplification served to estimate nucleated cell counts. Profiling relied on immunoSEQ multiplex PCR, and the TCRdb table lists in-frame clones only, not all of them. V, J and clone size are taken as reported in that table, and D and trimming were inferred from the DNA itself. Counted here are about 99,000 clones, over 85% occurring once; the ten biggest clones make up approximately 17%. This TCR was sampled from a woman older than 75 in a cohort sampled during active COVID-19. The sequencing sample was made of peripheral blood.

The CDR3 protein is CASSKGDRVEQYF. The CDR3 DNA follows: TGTGCCAGCAGCAAAGGGGACAGGGTGGAGCAGTACTTC. The rearrangement uses TRBV21-1 and TRBJ2-7; the DNA was not compared with TRBD1, the D call given in the table. TRBV21-1 is assigned pseudogene status. The CDR3 contains 13 residues.